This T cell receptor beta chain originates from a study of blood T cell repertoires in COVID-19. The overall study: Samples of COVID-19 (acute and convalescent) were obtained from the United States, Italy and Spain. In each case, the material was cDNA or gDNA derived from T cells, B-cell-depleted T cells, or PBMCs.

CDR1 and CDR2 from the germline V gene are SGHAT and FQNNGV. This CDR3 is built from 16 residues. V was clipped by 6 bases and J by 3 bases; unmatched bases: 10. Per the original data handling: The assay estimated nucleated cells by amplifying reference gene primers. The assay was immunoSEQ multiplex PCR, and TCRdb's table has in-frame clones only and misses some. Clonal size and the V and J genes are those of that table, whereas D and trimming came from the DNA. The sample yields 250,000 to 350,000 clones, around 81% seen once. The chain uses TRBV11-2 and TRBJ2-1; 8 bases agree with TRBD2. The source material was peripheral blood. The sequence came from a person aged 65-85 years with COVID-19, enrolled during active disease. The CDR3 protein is CASRTFGGAYYNEQFF. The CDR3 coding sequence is TGTGCCAGCAGGACGTTCGGGGGGGCCTACTACAATGAGCAGTTCTTC.